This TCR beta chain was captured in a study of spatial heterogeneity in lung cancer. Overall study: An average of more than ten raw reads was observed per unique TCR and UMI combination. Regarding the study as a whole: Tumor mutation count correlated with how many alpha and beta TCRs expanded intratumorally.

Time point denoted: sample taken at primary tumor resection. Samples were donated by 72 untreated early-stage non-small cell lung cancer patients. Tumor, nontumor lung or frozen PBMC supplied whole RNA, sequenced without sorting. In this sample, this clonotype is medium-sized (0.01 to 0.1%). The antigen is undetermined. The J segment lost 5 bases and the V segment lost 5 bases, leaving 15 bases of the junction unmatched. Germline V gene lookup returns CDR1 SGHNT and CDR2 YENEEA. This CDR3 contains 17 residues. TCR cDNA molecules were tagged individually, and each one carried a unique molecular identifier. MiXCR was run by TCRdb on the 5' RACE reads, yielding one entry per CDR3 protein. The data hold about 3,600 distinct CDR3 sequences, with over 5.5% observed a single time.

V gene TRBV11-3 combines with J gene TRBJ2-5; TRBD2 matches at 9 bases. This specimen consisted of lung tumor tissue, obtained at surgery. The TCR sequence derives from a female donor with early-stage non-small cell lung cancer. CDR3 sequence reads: CASSPRGLAGTSETQYF. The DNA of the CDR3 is TGTGCCAGCAGCCCCCGGGGACTAGCCGGGACAAGTGAGACCCAGTACTTC.